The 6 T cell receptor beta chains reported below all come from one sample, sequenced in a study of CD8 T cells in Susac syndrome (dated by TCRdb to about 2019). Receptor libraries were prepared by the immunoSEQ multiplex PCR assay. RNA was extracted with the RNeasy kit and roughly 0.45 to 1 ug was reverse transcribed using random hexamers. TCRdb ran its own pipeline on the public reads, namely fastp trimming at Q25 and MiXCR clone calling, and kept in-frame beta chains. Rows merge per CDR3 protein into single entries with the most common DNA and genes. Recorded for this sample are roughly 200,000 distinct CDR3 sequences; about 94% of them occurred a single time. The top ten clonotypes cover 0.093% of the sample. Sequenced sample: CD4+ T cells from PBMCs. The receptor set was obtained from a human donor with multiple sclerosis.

The CDR3 region has the DNA TGCAGCGTGGGTAGCGGGGGGACGGAGTTCTTC. As protein: CSVGSGGTEFF. This rearrangement joins TRBV29-1 to TRBJ2-1; 10 nucleotides agree with TRBD2. Germline V gives CDR1 SQVTM, CDR2 ANQGSEA. The ends lost 6 bases at V and 14 bases at J; junction bases unmatched: 7. This CDR3 is built from 11 residues.

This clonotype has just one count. CDR3 coding DNA: TGTGCCAGCAGCTCGGACTATCTCCAGCAGCAGTACTTC. Protein product: CASSSDYLQQQYF. This rearrangement joins TRBV7-6 to TRBJ2-7; D might be TRBD2 (6 bases). Trimming took off 4 bases at V and 8 bases at J, with 15 bases between the two ends. Germline V gene sequence: CDR1 SGHVS, CDR2 FNYEAQ. This CDR3 has 13 amino acids.

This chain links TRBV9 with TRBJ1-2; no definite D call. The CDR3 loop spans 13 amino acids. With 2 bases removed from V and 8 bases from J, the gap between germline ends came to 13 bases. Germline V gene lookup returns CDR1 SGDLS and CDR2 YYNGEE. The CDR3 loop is CASSVPGGQGYTF. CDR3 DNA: TGTGCCAGCAGCGTGCCCGGAGGGCAAGGCTACACCTTC.

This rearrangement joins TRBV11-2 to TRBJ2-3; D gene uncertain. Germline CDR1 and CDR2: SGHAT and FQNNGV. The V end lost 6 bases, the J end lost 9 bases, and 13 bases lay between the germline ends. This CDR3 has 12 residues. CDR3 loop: CASSLTPVTQYF. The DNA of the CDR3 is TGTGCCAGCAGTTTAACCCCCGTGACGCAGTATTTT.

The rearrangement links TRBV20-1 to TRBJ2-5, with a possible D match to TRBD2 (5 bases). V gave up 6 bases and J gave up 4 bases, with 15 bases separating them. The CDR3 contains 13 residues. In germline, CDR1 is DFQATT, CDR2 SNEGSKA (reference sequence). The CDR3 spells CSADERGRETQYF. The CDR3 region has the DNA TGCAGTGCGGACGAAAGAGGGAGAGAGACCCAGTACTTC.

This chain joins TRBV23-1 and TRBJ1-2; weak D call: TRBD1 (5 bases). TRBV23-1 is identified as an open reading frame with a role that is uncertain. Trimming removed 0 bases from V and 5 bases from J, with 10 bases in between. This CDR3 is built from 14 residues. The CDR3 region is CASSQSTVLYGYTF. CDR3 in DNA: TGCGCCAGCAGTCAATCGACAGTATTATATGGCTACACCTTC.